What follows is one TCR beta chain and its context. In germline, CDR1 is SNHLY, CDR2 FYNNEI. The CDR3 length is 14 residues. Trimming pared 7 bases from V and 0 bases from J, leaving 10 bases between. This entry comes from a study of control samples from healthy donors and cancer patients. The protocol was immunoSEQ multiplex PCR, while the TCRdb copy is restricted to in-frame clones and leaves out a portion. The data hold 180,000 or so clones, with around 93% observed a single time. V usage is TRBV2 and J usage is TRBJ1-3; D gene uncertain. The material sequenced was blood. The clonotype originates from a woman aged 60-75 years in good health. CDR3 bases: TGTGCCAGCAATTCGGGATCCTCTGGAAACACCATATATTTT. Protein: CASNSGSSGNTIYF.